One sample yielded the 23 T cell receptor beta chains listed below, sequenced in a study of T-cell memory formation after mild COVID-19 (dated by TCRdb to the early 2020s). The library was produced with 5' RACE. Sequencing instrument: Illumina NovaSeq 6000. TCRdb passed the public sequencing reads through fastp at Q25 and MiXCR, retaining productive beta sequences. Identical CDR3 proteins give one entry, which carries the most common genes and DNA. This sample gives hundreds of thousands of distinct CDR3 sequences in total; more than 15% of them show up just once. Jointly, the top ten make up roughly 21% of the sample. The sequenced sample consisted of PBMCs or a T cell subset sorted from them (not recorded which). The receptors derive from a man between 18 and 35 years old who had mild COVID-19 (a few samples of this study predate the infection). The sample titles of this study are shuffled in the database, so cell type and time point are left out; the donor was told from shared clones.

This clonotype has a count of ten or more. The rearrangement uses TRBV12-3 or TRBV12-4 and TRBJ2-3; no definite D call. The CDR3 is made up of 11 amino acids. V dropped 1 base and J dropped 8 bases, with 4 bases sitting between them. The CDR3 DNA sequence: TGTGCCAGCAGTTTAGAACTTACGCAGTATTTT. Its protein product is CASSLELTQYF.

This clonotype came up once. Sequence at one end of the junction differs from germline and may be a read error. The V and J genes are TRBV27 and TRBJ2-3; 10 bases align to TRBD1. The V gene's germline CDR1 is MNHEY and CDR2 SMNVEV (reference sequence). The CDR3 is made up of 19 amino acids. CDR3 in amino acids: CASSPLGHSGTGGTDTQYF. The CDR3 nucleotides read TGTGCAAGCAGTCCACTCGGTCACTCAGGGACAGGGGGCACAGATACGCAGTATTTT.

This clonotype was seen only a few times. V gene TRBV11-2 combines with J gene TRBJ2-3; no definite D call. Trimming shortened V by 3 bases and J by 8 bases, and 9 bases separated the two germline ends. The CDR3 consists of 12 residues. Germline V gives CDR1 SGHAT, CDR2 FQNNGV. This CDR3 reads CASSLGSFTQYF. The DNA of the CDR3 is TGTGCCAGCAGCTTGGGAAGCTTTACGCAGTATTTT.

This clonotype was recorded many times. The J gene is TRBJ2-5, the V gene TRBV25-1; 9 bases match TRBD1. Trimming cost V 1 base and J 5 bases; bases outside gene matches: 8. Germline CDR1 and CDR2: MGHDK and SYGVNS. The CDR3 loop spans 16 amino acids. The CDR3 spells CASSEFGQGRRETQYF. CDR3 DNA sequence: TGTGCCAGCAGTGAATTTGGACAGGGGCGACGGGAGACCCAGTACTTC.

The table lists this clonotype with a few counts. The chain joins TRBV9 to TRBJ2-1; D is uncertain. The germline V gene encodes CDR1 SGDLS and CDR2 YYNGEE. The V end was cut by 0 bases, the J end by 10 bases, with 8 bases between. The CDR3 length is 12 residues. CDR3 protein: CASSVAEAEQFF. CDR3 DNA sequence: TGTGCCAGCAGCGTAGCTGAGGCAGAGCAGTTCTTC.

The V call is TRBV4-1, the J call TRBJ2-6; 12 positions match TRBD1. With V trimmed by 4 bases and J by 1 base, 5 bases remained unmatched. This CDR3 spans 18 amino acids. Germline V gives CDR1 MGHRA, CDR2 YSYEKL. The CDR3 reads CASSPGTGGISGANVLTF. The CDR3 nucleotides are TGCGCCAGCAGCCCGGGGACAGGGGGCATATCTGGGGCCAACGTCCTGACTTTC.

DNA for the CDR3: TGTGCCAGCAGCCCCGGGACAAAGGAAGAGACCCAGTACTTC. Protein sequence: CASSPGTKEETQYF. The chain uses TRBV4-2 and TRBJ2-5; D might be TRBD1 (6 bases). Germline CDR1 and CDR2: LGHNA and YNFKEQ. CDR3 length equals 14 residues. V gave up 4 bases and J gave up 3 bases, with 12 bases separating them.

This clonotype was seen more than once but under ten times. The V call is TRBV7-3, the J call TRBJ2-6, with 16 bases matching TRBD2. Germline CDR1 and CDR2: SGHTA and FQGTGA. The CDR3 has 21 residues. Trimming cost V 6 bases and J 0 bases; bases outside gene matches: 11. The CDR3 reads CASRIYAGTSGGASGANVLTF. The CDR3 bases are TGTGCCAGCAGGATATACGCCGGGACTAGCGGGGGGGCCTCTGGGGCCAACGTCCTGACTTTC.

This rearrangement joins TRBV7-2 to TRBJ2-3, with unresolved D. Deletions cut 1 base from V and 7 bases from J, with 12 bases between. This CDR3 has 14 amino acids. CDR1 and CDR2 (germline): SGHTA, FQGNSA. For the CDR3, the DNA is TGTGCCAGCAGCTTAGTGGGCGGCGAATATACGCAGTATTTT. Amino acids: CASSLVGGEYTQYF.

This chain connects TRBV12-3 or TRBV12-4 to TRBJ2-1; 13 bases align to TRBD2. V shed 6 bases, J shed 5 bases, and the junction held 7 bases outside the gene matches. There are 16 residues in the CDR3. CDR3 residues: CASRNLGLAGNNEQFF. The CDR3 DNA follows: TGTGCCAGCAGGAACCTGGGACTAGCGGGGAACAATGAGCAGTTCTTC.

This clonotype was counted only a few times. The genes are TRBV4-1 and TRBJ1-1, with 9 bases matching TRBD1. Trimming cost V 3 bases and J 4 bases; bases outside gene matches: 12. The CDR3 contains 17 residues. From germline, CDR1 is MGHRA and CDR2 YSYEKL. CDR3 residues: CASSQVSGSDRGTEAFF. DNA of the CDR3: TGCGCCAGCAGCCAGGTTTCGGGATCGGACAGGGGCACTGAAGCTTTCTTT.

This clonotype appeared a few times. The chain recombines TRBV5-6 with TRBJ2-3, with a weak D call TRBD1 (6 bases). Deletions cut 4 bases from V and 6 bases from J, with 21 bases between. This CDR3 contains 16 residues. Germline V gene data show CDR1 as SGHDT and CDR2 as YYEEEE. The CDR3 here is CASSPYAGARGDTQYF. The DNA for the CDR3 is TGTGCCAGCAGCCCATACGCAGGGGCCCGCGGGGATACGCAGTATTTT.

This chain connects TRBV5-1 to TRBJ1-1; D unresolved. From germline, CDR1 is SGHRS and CDR2 YFSETQ. This CDR3 contains 12 residues. V was clipped by 0 bases and J by 11 bases, with 11 bases between them. The CDR3 sequence: CASSLVPGDAFF. CDR3 nucleotides: TGCGCCAGCAGCTTGGTTCCGGGAGACGCTTTCTTT.

This clonotype was picked up a small number of times. The CDR3 DNA is TGTGCCAGCGTGGCAGCCCGAGAGACCCAGTACTTC. Its protein product is CASVAARETQYF. The chain uses TRBV2 and TRBJ2-5, with unresolved D. The CDR3 is 12 residues long. Per the germline V gene, CDR1 is SNHLY and CDR2 is FYNNEI. V lost 8 bases and J 4 bases, leaving 11 bases between the germline ends.

This clonotype has just a few counts. The genes are TRBV5-1 and TRBJ2-1, with 7 positions matching TRBD1. The germline V gene has CDR1 SGHRS and CDR2 YFSETQ. CDR3 length equals 17 residues. V was pared by 0 bases and J by 2 bases, with 8 bases of the junction left unmatched. The CDR3 loop reads CASSLGLGTVAYNEQFF. Here the CDR3 DNA reads TGCGCCAGCAGCTTGGGACTCGGGACAGTAGCCTACAATGAGCAGTTCTTC.

This chain links TRBV11-3 with TRBJ2-2, with 11 bases identical to TRBD2. The trim removed 5 bases at V and 3 bases at J, leaving 8 bases unmatched. This CDR3 region has 17 residues. Germline CDR1 and CDR2: SGHNT and YENEEA. The CDR3 region has the DNA TGTGCCAGCAGCCGGCTAGCGGGGGGCCCTCACACCGGGGAGCTGTTTTTT. It specifies CASSRLAGGPHTGELFF. The full variable domain, with the rest looked up from reference TRBV11-3 and TRBJ2-2, is EAGVVQSPRYKIIEKKQPVAFWCNPISGHNTLYWYLQNLGQGPELLIRYENEEAVDDSQLPKDRFSAERLKGVDSTLKIQPAELGDSAVYLCASSRLAGGPHTGELFFGEGSRLTVL.

This clonotype was picked up many times. The chain has TRBV6-6 and TRBJ1-5; D call uncertain. V gave up 6 bases and J gave up 3 bases, with 12 bases separating them. Germline-derived CDR1 and CDR2 are MNHNY and SVGAGI (reference sequence). This CDR3 contains 14 residues. The CDR3: CASRGGTPNQPQHF. The CDR3 bases are TGTGCCAGCAGGGGAGGAACCCCCAATCAGCCCCAGCATTTT.

This chain joins TRBV20-1 and TRBJ2-3; D is uncertain. The CDR3 spans 18 residues. Trimming left V 3 bases short and J 3 bases short, with 25 bases between. CDR1 and CDR2 from the germline V gene are DFQATT and SNEGSKA (reference sequence). CDR3 sequence (DNA): TGCAGTGCTAGTTGGGTCGCTTTCAGCGTGCAGTATACAGATACGCAGTATTTT. Translated, it gives CSASWVAFSVQYTDTQYF.

This clonotype came up many times. The J gene is TRBJ2-2, the V gene TRBV18; D ambiguous. Germline V gene data show CDR1 as KGHSH and CDR2 as LQKENI. The CDR3 has 13 amino acids. V dropped 8 bases and J dropped 4 bases, with 11 bases sitting between them. The CDR3 sequence: CASSPLSTGELFF. DNA of the CDR3: TGTGCCAGCAGTCCCCTGTCCACCGGGGAGCTGTTTTTT. Supplemented by reference TRBV18 and TRBJ2-2, the full variable domain reads NAGVMQNPRHLVRRRGQEARLRCSPMKGHSHVYWYRQLPEEGLKFMVYLQKENIIDESGMPKERFSAEFPKEGPSILRIQQVVRGDSAAYFCASSPLSTGELFFGEGSRLTVL.

This clonotype was seen more than once but under ten times. The chain recombines TRBV7-2 with TRBJ2-3; D remains unclear. The CDR3 is 11 residues long. Trimming removed 8 bases at V and 2 bases at J, with 5 bases between. CDR1 and CDR2 from the germline V gene are SGHTA and FQGNSA. CDR3 DNA: TGTGCCAGCCGTCTCACAGATACGCAGTATTTT. Its translation is CASRLTDTQYF.

In this sample, this clonotype turned up a few times. J is TRBJ2-7 and V is TRBV12-3 or TRBV12-4; D call uncertain. V was clipped by 6 bases and J by 5 bases, with 14 bases between them. The CDR3 has 13 amino acids. For the CDR3, the DNA is TGTGCCAGCAGCCATCTCTACTCAGACGAGCAGTACTTC. Encoded protein: CASSHLYSDEQYF.

J is TRBJ2-3 and V is TRBV12-3 or TRBV12-4, with 12 bases matching TRBD2. With 5 bases clipped from V and 6 bases from J, the junction kept 12 bases outside the gene matches. This CDR3 comprises 17 residues. CDR3 sequence (DNA): TGTGCCAGCAGTCCCACCCTGCTAGCGGGGGGGCCCGATACGCAGTATTTT. This gives the protein CASSPTLLAGGPDTQYF.

The chain joins TRBV5-1 to TRBJ2-7; 15 positions match TRBD2. This CDR3 region has 20 residues. The V and J ends lost 4 bases and 0 bases, in that order; junction bases with no gene match: 14. Looked up from germline, CDR1 is SGHRS and CDR2 is YFSETQ. The CDR3 here is CASSSLEGLAGGMFSYEQYF. The CDR3 coding sequence is TGCGCCAGCAGCAGCTTAGAAGGACTAGCGGGGGGGATGTTCTCCTACGAGCAGTACTTC.